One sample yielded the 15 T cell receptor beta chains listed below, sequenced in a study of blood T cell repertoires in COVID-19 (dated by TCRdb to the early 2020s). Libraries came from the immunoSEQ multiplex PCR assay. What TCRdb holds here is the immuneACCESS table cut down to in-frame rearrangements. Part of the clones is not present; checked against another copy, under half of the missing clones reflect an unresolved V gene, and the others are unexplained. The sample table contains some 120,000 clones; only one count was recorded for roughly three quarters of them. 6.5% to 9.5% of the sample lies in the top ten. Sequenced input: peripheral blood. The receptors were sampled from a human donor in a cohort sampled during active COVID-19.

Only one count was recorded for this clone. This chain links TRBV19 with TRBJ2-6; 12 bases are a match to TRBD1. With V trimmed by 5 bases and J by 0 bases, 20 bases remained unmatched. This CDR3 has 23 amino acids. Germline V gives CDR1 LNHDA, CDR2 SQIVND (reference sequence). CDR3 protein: CASSPFRDRGQFSVSSGANVLTF. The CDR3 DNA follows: TGTGCCAGTAGTCCCTTCCGGGACAGGGGGCAATTTTCGGTCAGCTCTGGGGCCAACGTCCTGACTTTC.

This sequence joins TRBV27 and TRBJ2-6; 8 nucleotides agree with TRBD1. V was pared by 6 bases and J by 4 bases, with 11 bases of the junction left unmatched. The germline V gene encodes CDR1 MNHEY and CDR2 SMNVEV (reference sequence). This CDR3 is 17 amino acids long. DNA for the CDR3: TGTGCCAGCAGGACTACAGGGGGGAGAGGAGGGGCCAACGTCCTGACTTTC. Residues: CASRTTGGRGGANVLTF.

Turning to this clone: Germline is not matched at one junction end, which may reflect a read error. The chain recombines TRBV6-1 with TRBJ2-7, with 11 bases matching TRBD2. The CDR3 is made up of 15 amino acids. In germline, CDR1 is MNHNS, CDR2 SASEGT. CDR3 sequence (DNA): TGTGCCAGCACTGAACTACTAGCGGGAGAAGTAGGGCAGTACTTC. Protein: CASTELLAGEVGQYF.

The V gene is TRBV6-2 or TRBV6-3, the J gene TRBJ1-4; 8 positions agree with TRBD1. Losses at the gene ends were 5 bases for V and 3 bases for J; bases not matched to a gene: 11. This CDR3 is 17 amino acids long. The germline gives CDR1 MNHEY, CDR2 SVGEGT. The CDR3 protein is CASSGRDRTRANEKLFF. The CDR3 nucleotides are TGTGCCAGCAGTGGAAGGGACAGGACGCGGGCTAATGAAAAACTGTTTTTT.

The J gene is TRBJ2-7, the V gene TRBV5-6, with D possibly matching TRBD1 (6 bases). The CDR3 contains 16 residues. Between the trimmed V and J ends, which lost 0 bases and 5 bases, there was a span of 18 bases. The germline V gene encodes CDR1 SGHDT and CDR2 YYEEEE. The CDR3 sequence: CASSLAQGLLADEQYF. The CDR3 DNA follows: TGTGCCAGCAGCTTGGCCCAGGGGCTGCTTGCGGACGAGCAGTACTTC.

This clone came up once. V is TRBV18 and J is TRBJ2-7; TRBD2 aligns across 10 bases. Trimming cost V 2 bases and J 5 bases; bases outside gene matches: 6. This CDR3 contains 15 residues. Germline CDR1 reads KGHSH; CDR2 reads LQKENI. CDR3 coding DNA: TGTGCCAGCTCACCAGGGCCTAGCGGGAGCCACGAGCAGTACTTC. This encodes CASSPGPSGSHEQYF.

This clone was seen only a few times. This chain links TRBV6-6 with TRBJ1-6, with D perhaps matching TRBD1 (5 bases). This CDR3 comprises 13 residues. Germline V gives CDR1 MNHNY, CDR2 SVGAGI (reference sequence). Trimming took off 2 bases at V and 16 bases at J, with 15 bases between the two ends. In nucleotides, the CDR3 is TGTGCCAGCAGTTACAAAGTCCCGGACACACTCCACTTT. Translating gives CASSYKVPDTLHF.

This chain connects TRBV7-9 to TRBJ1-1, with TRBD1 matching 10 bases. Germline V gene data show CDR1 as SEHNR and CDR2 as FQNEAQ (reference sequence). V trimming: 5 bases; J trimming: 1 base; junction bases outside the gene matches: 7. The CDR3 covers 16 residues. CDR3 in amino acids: CASSPHGQGGNTEAFF. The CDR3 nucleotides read TGTGCCAGCAGCCCCCACGGACAGGGGGGGAACACTGAAGCTTTCTTT.

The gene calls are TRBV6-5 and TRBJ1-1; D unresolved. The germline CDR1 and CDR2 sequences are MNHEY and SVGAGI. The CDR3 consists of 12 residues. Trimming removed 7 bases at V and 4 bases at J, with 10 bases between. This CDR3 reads CASKRRGTEAFF. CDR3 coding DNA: TGTGCCAGCAAAAGACGAGGCACTGAAGCTTTCTTT.

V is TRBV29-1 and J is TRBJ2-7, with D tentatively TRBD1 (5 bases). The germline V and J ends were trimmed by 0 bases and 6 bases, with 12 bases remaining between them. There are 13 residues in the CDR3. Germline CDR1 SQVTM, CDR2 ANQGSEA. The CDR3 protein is CSVEDQAGIEQYF. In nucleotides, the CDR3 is TGCAGCGTTGAAGATCAGGCAGGGATCGAGCAGTACTTC.

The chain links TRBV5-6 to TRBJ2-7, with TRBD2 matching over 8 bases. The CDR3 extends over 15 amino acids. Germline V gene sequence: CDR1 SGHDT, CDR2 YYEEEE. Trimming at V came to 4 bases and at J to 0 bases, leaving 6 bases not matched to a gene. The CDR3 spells CASSNPGLGSYEQYF. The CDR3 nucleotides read TGTGCCAGCAGCAACCCGGGACTAGGCTCCTACGAGCAGTACTTC.

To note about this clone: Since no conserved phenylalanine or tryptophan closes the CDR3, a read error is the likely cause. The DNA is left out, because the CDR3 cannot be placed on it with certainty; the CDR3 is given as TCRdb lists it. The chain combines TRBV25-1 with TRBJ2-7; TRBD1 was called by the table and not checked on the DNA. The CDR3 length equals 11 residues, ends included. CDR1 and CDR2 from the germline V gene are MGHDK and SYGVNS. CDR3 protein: CASSVRDRADL.

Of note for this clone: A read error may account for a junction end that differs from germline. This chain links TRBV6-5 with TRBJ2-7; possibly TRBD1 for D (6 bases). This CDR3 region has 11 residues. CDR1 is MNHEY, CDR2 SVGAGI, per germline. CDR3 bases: TGTGCCGGCAGGGGCCCCTACGAGCAGTACTTC. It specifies CAGRGPYEQYF.

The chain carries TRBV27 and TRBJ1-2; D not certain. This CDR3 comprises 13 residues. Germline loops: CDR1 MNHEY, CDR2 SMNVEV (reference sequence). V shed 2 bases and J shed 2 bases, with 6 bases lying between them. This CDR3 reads CASSLNGNYGYTF. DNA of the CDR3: TGTGCCAGCAGTTTAAACGGGAACTATGGCTACACCTTC.

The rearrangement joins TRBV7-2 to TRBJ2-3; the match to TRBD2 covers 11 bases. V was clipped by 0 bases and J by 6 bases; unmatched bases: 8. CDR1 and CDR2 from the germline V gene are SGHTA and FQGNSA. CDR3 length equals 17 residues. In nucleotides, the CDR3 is TGTGCCAGCAGCTTAGCCACTAGCGGGAGTTTACTTGATACGCAGTATTTT. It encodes CASSLATSGSLLDTQYF.